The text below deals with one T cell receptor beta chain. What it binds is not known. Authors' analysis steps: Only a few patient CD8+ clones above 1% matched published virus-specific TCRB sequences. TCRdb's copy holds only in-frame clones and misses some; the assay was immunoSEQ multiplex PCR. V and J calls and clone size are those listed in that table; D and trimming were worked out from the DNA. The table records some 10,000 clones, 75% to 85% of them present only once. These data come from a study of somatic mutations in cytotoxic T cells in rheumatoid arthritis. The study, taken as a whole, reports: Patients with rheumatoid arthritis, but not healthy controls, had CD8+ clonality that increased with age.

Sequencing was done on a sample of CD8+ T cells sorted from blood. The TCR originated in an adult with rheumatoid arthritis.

The CDR3 DNA follows: TGTGCCAGCAGTGCGGCGGGGGGAAGCAATCAGCCCCAGCATTTT. This encodes CASSAAGGSNQPQHF. The rearrangement uses TRBV2 and TRBJ1-5; possible D gene TRBD1, 5 bases. The CDR3 spans 15 residues. Trimming removed 4 bases at V and 1 base at J, with 11 bases between. Per the germline V gene, CDR1 is SNHLY and CDR2 is FYNNEI. Based on the CDR3 plus reference TRBV2 and TRBJ1-5, the full variable domain is EPEVTQTPSHQVTQMGQEVILRCVPISNHLYFYWYRQILGQKVEFLVSFYNNEISEKSEIFDDQFSVERPDGSNFTLKIRSTKLEDSAMYFCASSAAGGSNQPQHFGDGTRLSIL.